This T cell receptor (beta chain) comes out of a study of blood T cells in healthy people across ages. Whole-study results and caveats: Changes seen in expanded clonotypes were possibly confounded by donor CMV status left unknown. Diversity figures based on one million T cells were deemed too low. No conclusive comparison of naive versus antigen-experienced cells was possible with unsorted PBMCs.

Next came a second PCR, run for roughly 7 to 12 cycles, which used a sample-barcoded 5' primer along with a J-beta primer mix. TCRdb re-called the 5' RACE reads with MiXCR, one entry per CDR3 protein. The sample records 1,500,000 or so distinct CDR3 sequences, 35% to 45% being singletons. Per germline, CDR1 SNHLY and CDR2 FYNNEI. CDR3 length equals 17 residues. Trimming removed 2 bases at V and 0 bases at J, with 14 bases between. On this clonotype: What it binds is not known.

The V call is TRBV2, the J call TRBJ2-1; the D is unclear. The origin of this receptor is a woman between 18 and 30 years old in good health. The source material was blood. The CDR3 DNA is TGTGCCAGCAGTGAAAATGAACCTCGAAGCTCCTACAATGAGCAGTTCTTC. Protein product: CASSENEPRSSYNEQFF.